These T cell receptor beta chains were read from a single sample in a study of T cell changes during pregnancy in multiple sclerosis. The method was immunoSEQ multiplex PCR; TCRdb's version includes in-frame clones alone and lacks a portion of them. Of some 48,000 clones listed, 95% are singletons. Here the sequenced sample was CD8+ T cells from peripheral blood mononuclear cells, taken in the first trimester of pregnancy. These receptors came from a female donor with multiple sclerosis, enrolled in a pregnancy study. The CDR3 runs from the conserved cysteine through the conserved F or W. The D gene is left open where the match is weak. Clone size appears in some rows only: once, few, many, or a class for an expanded clone.

D	V	size	J	CDR3	DNA
.	TRBV13	.	TRBJ2-7	CASSLGLTGSYEQYF	TGTGCCAGCAGCTTGGGACTGACTGGATCCTACGAGCAGTACTTC
TRBD1	TRBV27	.	TRBJ1-2	CASSTGPFYGYTF	TGTGCCAGTTCGACAGGGCCATTCTATGGCTACACCTTC
.	TRBV28	.	TRBJ1-1	CASSLAGHMNTEAFF	TGTGCCAGCAGTTTAGCAGGGCACATGAACACTGAAGCTTTCTTT
.	TRBV6-6	.	TRBJ2-7	CASSYSGNYEQYF	TGTGCCAGCAGTTACTCCGGGAACTACGAGCAGTACTTC
TRBD1	TRBV4-2	.	TRBJ1-5	CASSQETGGSQPQHF	TGTGCCAGCAGCCAAGAGACAGGGGGTAGCCAGCCCCAGCATTTT
TRBD1	TRBV6-5	.	TRBJ2-7	CASGVRDSSYEQYF	TGTGCCAGTGGAGTCCGGGACAGCTCCTACGAGCAGTACTTC
.	TRBV6-1	once	TRBJ1-1	CAGGQLMNTEAFF	TGTGCCGGAGGACAGCTCATGAACACTGAAGCTTTCTTT
TRBD2	TRBV4-3	.	TRBJ2-3	CASSRGLAKTSTDTQYF	TGCGCCAGCAGCCGCGGACTAGCGAAAACTAGCACAGATACGCAGTATTTT
.	TRBV2	.	TRBJ2-7	CASRSGAYEQYF	TGTGCCAGCAGATCAGGGGCCTACGAGCAGTACTTC
.	TRBV27	.	TRBJ2-7	CASAWGTGSEQYF	TGTGCCAGCGCGTGGGGTACGGGATCCGAGCAGTACTTC
.	TRBV6-5	.	TRBJ2-7	CATPPLAYSYEQYF	TGTGCCACCCCCCCCTTAGCCTATTCCTACGAGCAGTACTTC
TRBD2	TRBV6-6	.	TRBJ2-7	CASSSLGLAGGYEQYF	TGTGCCAGCAGTTCCTTAGGACTAGCGGGGGGCTACGAGCAGTACTTC
TRBD1	TRBV7-6	.	TRBJ2-2	CASSPGTGPTGELFF	TGTGCCAGCAGCCCCGGGACAGGGCCCACCGGGGAGCTGTTTTTT
.	TRBV19	.	TRBJ1-2	CASRMLGGNGYTF	TGTGCCAGTAGGATGCTAGGTGGCAATGGCTACACCTTC
.	TRBV6-5	few	TRBJ2-7	CASSEGRDEQYF	TGTGCCAGCAGTGAGGGCCGGGACGAGCAGTACTTC
TRBD1	TRBV7-9	.	TRBJ1-4	CASSLSLGQSVEKLFF	TGTGCCAGCAGCTTAAGTTTGGGACAGTCTGTGGAAAAACTGTTTTTT
.	TRBV11-2	.	TRBJ2-3	CASSFGAQYF	TGTGCCAGCAGCTTCGGAGCGCAGTATTTT
.	TRBV19	.	TRBJ2-7	CASSIQGTYEQYF	TGTGCCAGTAGTATACAGGGGACGTACGAGCAGTACTTC
TRBD1	TRBV18	.	TRBJ1-4	CASSPEGTGEKLFF	TGTGCCAGCTCACCAGAAGGGACAGGTGAAAAACTGTTTTTT
.	TRBV7-2	once	TRBJ1-2	CASSSFWGLYGYTF	TGTGCCAGCAGCTCTTTCTGGGGGCTCTATGGCTACACCTTC
TRBD1	TRBV27	.	TRBJ1-5	CASSLSKTGGPSNQPQHF	TGTGCCAGCAGTTTATCGAAGACAGGGGGTCCGAGCAATCAGCCCCAGCATTTT
.	TRBV29-1	.	TRBJ1-2	CSVGRDTNYGYTF	TGCAGCGTTGGGAGGGATACTAACTATGGCTACACCTTC
.	TRBV4-3	.	TRBJ2-1	CASSQERQIPGDEQFF	TGCGCCAGCAGCCAAGAGAGACAGATTCCTGGGGATGAGCAGTTCTTC
.	TRBV4-2	.	TRBJ2-7	CASSQGAGPYEQYF	TGTGCCAGCAGCCAAGGGGCCGGCCCCTACGAGCAGTACTTC
.	TRBV6-5	.	TRBJ1-5	CASSPDSVSNQPQHF	TGTGCCAGCAGTCCGGACAGCGTTAGCAATCAGCCCCAGCATTTT
.	TRBV5-1	.	TRBJ2-3	CASSSDGQLYTDTQYF	TGCGCCAGCAGCTCGGATGGACAATTGTATACAGATACGCAGTATTTT
TRBD1	TRBV28	.	TRBJ2-4	CASSWAYRDRKSKNIQYF	TGTGCCAGCAGTTGGGCCTACCGGGACAGGAAGTCCAAAAACATTCAGTACTTC
.	TRBV14	.	TRBJ2-1	CASSQRKIDNEQFF	TGTGCCAGCAGCCAGAGAAAGATCGACAATGAGCAGTTCTTC
TRBD1	TRBV9	.	TRBJ2-5	CASSGDRGLETQYF	TGTGCCAGCAGCGGAGACAGGGGGCTGGAGACCCAGTACTTC
TRBD1	TRBV27	.	TRBJ2-7	CASGTGNEQYF	TGTGCCAGCGGGACAGGGAACGAGCAGTACTTC
.	TRBV4-1	.	TRBJ2-3	CASSQDRALSTDTQYF	TGCGCCAGCAGCCAAGACAGAGCGCTCAGCACAGATACGCAGTATTTT
.	TRBV6-5	.	TRBJ1-2	CASRSGVGRNYGYTF	TGTGCCAGCAGGTCAGGGGTCGGGCGTAACTATGGCTACACCTTC
TRBD1	TRBV11-2	.	TRBJ2-4	CASSPRTGGNIQYF	TGTGCCAGCAGCCCCCGGACAGGGGGGAACATTCAGTACTTC
.	TRBV5-6	.	TRBJ2-3	CASSPWGGIPDTQYF	TGTGCCAGCAGCCCCTGGGGGGGCATCCCAGATACGCAGTATTTT
TRBD1	TRBV5-6	.	TRBJ2-6	CASSLGVTGVSGANVLTF	TGTGCCAGCAGCTTGGGGGTGACAGGGGTCTCTGGGGCCAACGTCCTGACTTTC
TRBD1	TRBV19	.	TRBJ2-7	CASSMQGQSSYEQYF	TGTGCCAGTAGTATGCAGGGACAGAGCTCCTACGAGCAGTACTTC
.	TRBV19	.	TRBJ2-3	CASSISGADTQYF	TGTGCCAGTAGTATATCGGGGGCAGATACGCAGTATTTT
.	TRBV20-1	.	TRBJ2-7	CSETDSYEQYF	TGCAGTGAGACAGACTCCTACGAGCAGTACTTC
TRBD2	TRBV7-8	.	TRBJ2-5	CASSPVAGQETQYF	TGTGCCAGCAGCCCAGTAGCGGGGCAAGAGACCCAGTACTTC
TRBD1	TRBV19	.	TRBJ1-5	CATKLLRDRNQPQHF	TGTGCCACAAAACTCCTCCGGGACAGAAATCAGCCCCAGCATTTT
.	TRBV29-1	.	TRBJ2-7	CSVARENSYEQYF	TGCAGCGTTGCACGGGAGAATTCCTACGAGCAGTACTTC
.	TRBV11-2	few	TRBJ2-7	CASSQGTAEIYEQYF	TGTGCCAGCAGCCAGGGGACCGCTGAAATATACGAGCAGTACTTC
TRBD2	TRBV5-1	.	TRBJ2-7	CASSLGLAVYEQYF	TGCGCCAGCAGCTTGGGACTAGCGGTCTACGAGCAGTACTTC
.	TRBV7-3	.	TRBJ2-7	CASSLSGGLSHEQYF	TGTGCCAGCAGCTTAAGTGGGGGACTGAGCCACGAGCAGTACTTC
TRBD1	TRBV28	few	TRBJ1-1	CASSPPGGSQAFF	TGTGCCAGCAGTCCCCCAGGGGGGTCACAAGCTTTCTTT
.	TRBV10-2	.	TRBJ2-3	CASSEEGADTQYF	TGCGCCAGCAGTGAAGAGGGGGCAGATACGCAGTATTTT
TRBD2	TRBV28	.	TRBJ2-3	CASSPPLAGGTDTQYF	TGTGCCAGCAGTCCACCTCTAGCGGGGGGCACAGATACGCAGTATTTT
TRBD2	TRBV29-1	.	TRBJ2-7	CSVGGTSGSIDEQYF	TGCAGCGTTGGGGGGACTAGCGGGAGTATCGACGAGCAGTACTTC
.	TRBV10-1	.	TRBJ2-7	CASSARAQAYEQYF	TGCGCCAGCAGTGCACGTGCCCAGGCCTACGAGCAGTACTTC
.	TRBV6-1	.	TRBJ1-1	CASTEGNTEAFF	TGTGCCAGCACGGAGGGTAACACTGAAGCTTTCTTT
TRBD2	TRBV5-1	.	TRBJ2-1	CASSLALAGGNEQFF	TGCGCCAGCAGCTTGGCACTAGCGGGAGGGAATGAGCAGTTCTTC
TRBD2	TRBV7-9	.	TRBJ2-1	CASSFGTSVYNEQFF	TGTGCCAGCAGCTTTGGGACTAGCGTATACAATGAGCAGTTCTTC